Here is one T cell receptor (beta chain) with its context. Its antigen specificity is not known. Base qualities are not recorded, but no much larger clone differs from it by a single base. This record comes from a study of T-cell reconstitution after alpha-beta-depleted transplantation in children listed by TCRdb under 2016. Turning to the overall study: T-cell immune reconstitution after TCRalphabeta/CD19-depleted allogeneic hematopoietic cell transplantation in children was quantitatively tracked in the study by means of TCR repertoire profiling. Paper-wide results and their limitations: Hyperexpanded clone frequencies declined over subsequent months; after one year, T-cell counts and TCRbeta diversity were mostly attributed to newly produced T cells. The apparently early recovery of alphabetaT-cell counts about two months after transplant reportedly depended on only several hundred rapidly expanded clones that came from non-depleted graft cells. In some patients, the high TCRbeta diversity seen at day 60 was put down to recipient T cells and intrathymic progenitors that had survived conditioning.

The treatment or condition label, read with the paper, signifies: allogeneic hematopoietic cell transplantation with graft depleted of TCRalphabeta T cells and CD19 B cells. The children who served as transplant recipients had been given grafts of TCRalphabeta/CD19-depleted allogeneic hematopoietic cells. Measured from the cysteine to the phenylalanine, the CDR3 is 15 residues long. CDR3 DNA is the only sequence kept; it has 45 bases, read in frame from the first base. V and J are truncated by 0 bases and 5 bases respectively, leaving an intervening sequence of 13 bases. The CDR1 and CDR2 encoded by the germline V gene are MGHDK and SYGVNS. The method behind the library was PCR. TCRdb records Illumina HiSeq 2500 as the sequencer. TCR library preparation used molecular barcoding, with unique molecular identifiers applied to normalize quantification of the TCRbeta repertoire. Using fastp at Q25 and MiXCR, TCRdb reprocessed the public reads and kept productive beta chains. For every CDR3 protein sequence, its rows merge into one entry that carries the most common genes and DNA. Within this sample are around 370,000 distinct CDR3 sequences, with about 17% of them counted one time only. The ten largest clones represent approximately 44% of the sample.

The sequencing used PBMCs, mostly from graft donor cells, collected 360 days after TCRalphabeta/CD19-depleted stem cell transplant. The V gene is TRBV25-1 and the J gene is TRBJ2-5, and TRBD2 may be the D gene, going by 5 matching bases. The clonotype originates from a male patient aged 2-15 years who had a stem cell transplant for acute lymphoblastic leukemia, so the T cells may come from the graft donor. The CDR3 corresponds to CASSEYRGLRETQYF. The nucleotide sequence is TGTGCCAGCAGTGAATATCGAGGACTTCGGGAGACCCAGTACTTC.